The clone carrying this T cell receptor (beta chain) was detected a few times. Its specificity is not known. This sample was included in a study of blood T cells in healthy people across ages. Trimming removed 0 bases from V and 0 bases from J, with 8 bases in between. Germline-derived CDR1 and CDR2 are LGHNA and YNFKEQ. The CDR3 contains 15 residues. PCR was performed a second time for about 7 to 11 cycles using a sample-barcoded 5' primer and a J-beta primer mix. Each sample yielded at least 3 million CDR3-containing paired-end reads. MiXCR, run by TCRdb on the 5' RACE reads, gives a single entry per CDR3 protein. The repertoire has 910,000 or so distinct CDR3 sequences, about 53% of them found once; the top ten carry about a fifth. Broader study findings: TCR beta diversity tracked closely with naive T cell percentage.

Isolation recovered at least 7 million PBMCs from every sample. This chain links TRBV4-2 with TRBJ1-2; D not certain. Sequencing was carried out using blood. The sequence came from a woman in her sixties in good health. The CDR3 nucleotides are TGTGCCAGCAGCCAAGATGGCACCGCTAACTATGGCTACACCTTC. Translation gives CASSQDGTANYGYTF.